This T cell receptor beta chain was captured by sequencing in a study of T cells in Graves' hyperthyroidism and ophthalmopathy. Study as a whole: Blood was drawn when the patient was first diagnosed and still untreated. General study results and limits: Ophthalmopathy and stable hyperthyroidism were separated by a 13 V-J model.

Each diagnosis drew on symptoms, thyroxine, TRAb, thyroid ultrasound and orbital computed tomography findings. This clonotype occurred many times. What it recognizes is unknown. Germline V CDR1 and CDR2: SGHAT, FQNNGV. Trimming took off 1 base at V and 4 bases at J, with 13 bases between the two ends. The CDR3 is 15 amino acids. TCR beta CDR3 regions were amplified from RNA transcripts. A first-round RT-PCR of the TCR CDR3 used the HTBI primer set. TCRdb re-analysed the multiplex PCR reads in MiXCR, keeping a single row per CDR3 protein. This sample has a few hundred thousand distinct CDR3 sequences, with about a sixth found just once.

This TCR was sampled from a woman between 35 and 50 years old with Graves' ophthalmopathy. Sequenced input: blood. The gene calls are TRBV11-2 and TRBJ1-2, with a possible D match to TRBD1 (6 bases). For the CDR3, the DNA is TGTGCCAGCAGCTTAGCCCTACAGGGTTCCTATGGCTACACCTTC. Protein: CASSLALQGSYGYTF.